Listed here are 6 T cell receptor beta chains from one sample, sequenced in a study of cytomegalovirus exposure and HLA in healthy donors (dated by TCRdb to the late 2010s). Library preparation employed the immunoSEQ multiplex PCR assay. For the multiplex PCR, a mixture combining 60 forward primers for TCR Vbeta segments and 13 reverse primers for TCR Jbeta segments was used. TCRdb retrieved this table from immuneACCESS and kept in-frame rearrangements only. Not all clones are present; in checked studies, unresolved V genes account for under half, and no reason is known for the remainder. The sample table lists approximately 150,000 clones, 82% of them with a count of one. In total, the top ten clones hold around 10% of the sample. The sample comprised PBMCs. Every receptor here comes from a man aged 45-60 years in good health and CMV-seropositive.

This chain joins TRBV5-1 and TRBJ2-1, with 7 nucleotides matching TRBD1. Trimming removed 3 bases from V and 8 bases from J; junction bases left unmatched: 2. This CDR3 spans 12 amino acids. From germline, CDR1 is SGHRS and CDR2 YFSETQ. CDR3 bases: TGCGCCAGCAGCTGGACAGGCGATGAGCAGTTCTTC. As protein: CASSWTGDEQFF.

V is TRBV5-1 and J is TRBJ2-2, with D possibly matching TRBD2 (5 bases). CDR1 and CDR2 (germline): SGHRS, YFSETQ. Trimming took off 3 bases at V and 4 bases at J, with 16 bases between the two ends. The CDR3 length is 16 residues. The CDR3: CASSSPSGISTGELFF. For the CDR3, the DNA is TGCGCCAGCAGCTCACCCTCCGGGATTTCCACCGGGGAGCTGTTTTTT.

V gene TRBV29-1 combines with J gene TRBJ2-3; D possibly corresponds to TRBD1 (5 bases). V lost 4 bases and J 4 bases, leaving 12 bases between the germline ends. Germline V gene sequence: CDR1 SQVTM, CDR2 ANQGSEA. CDR3 size: 13 residues. This CDR3 reads CSVAATAADTQYF. For the CDR3, the DNA is TGCAGCGTTGCCGCGACAGCTGCAGATACGCAGTATTTT.

DNA for the CDR3: TGCAGCGTAATGGGGGGACTAGCGTCAGATACGCAGTATTTT. The encoded protein is CSVMGGLASDTQYF. The rearrangement links TRBV29-1 to TRBJ2-3, with 10 bases that match TRBD2. CDR3 size: 14 residues. CDR1 is SQVTM, CDR2 ANQGSEA, per germline. Trimming cost V 6 bases and J 4 bases; bases outside gene matches: 7.

The chain carries TRBV28 and TRBJ2-7; 8 bases agree with TRBD2. The CDR3 runs 15 residues. CDR1 is MDHEN and CDR2 is SYDVKM in the germline V gene. The V gene end was trimmed by 3 bases and the J gene end by 3 bases; junction bases not matched to a gene: 7. Here the CDR3 DNA reads TGTGCCAGCAGTTTGGGGCCAGCGGGGGACTACGAGCAGTACTTC. This encodes CASSLGPAGDYEQYF.

The rearrangement joins TRBV5-6 to TRBJ2-2, with 10 bases that match TRBD1. The CDR3 runs to 16 residues. Trimming cost V 2 bases and J 4 bases; bases outside gene matches: 5. The germline CDR1 and CDR2 sequences are SGHDT and YYEEEE. In DNA form, the CDR3 reads TGTGCCAGCAGCTTTACCGGGACAGGGGTCACCGGGGAGCTGTTTTTT. It specifies CASSFTGTGVTGELFF. Drawing the rest from reference TRBV5-6 and TRBJ2-2, the complete variable domain is DAGVTQSPTHLIKTRGQQVTLRCSPKSGHDTVSWYQQALGQGPQFIFQYYEEEERQRGNFPDRFSGHQFPNYSSELNVNALLLGDSALYLCASSFTGTGVTGELFFGEGSRLTVL.